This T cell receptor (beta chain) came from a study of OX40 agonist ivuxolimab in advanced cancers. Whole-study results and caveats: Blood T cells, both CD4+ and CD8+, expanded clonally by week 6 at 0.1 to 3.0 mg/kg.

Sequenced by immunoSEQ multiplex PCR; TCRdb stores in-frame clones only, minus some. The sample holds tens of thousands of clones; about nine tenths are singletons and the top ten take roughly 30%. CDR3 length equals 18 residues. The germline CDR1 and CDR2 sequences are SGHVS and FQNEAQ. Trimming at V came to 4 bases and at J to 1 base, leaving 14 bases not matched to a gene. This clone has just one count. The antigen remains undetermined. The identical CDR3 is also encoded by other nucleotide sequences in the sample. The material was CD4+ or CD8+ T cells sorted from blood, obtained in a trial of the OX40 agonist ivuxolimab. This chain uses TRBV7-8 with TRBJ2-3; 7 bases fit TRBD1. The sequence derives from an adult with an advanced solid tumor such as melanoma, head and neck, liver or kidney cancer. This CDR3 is CASSSIRAGGKRTDTQYF. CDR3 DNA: TGTGCCAGCAGCTCAATACGGGCAGGGGGTAAACGCACAGATACGCAGTATTTT.